This TCR beta chain was identified in a study of blood T cell repertoires in COVID-19 (dated by TCRdb to about 2020). Background on the whole study: The collaborator samples originated in the United States, Italy and Spain and spanned the acute and convalescent phases of COVID-19. The material from the prospective study consisted of cDNA or gDNA derived from T cells, B-cell-depleted T cells, or PBMCs. The dataset comprised deeply sampled blood TCRbeta repertoires from subjects exposed to, actively infected with, or recovered from COVID-19. The repertoires were made available in a free public database intended to serve as a resource for research on the immune response to SARS-CoV-2. The samples were drawn from the first 160 participants of the ongoing ImmuneRACE study and from over a thousand subjects provided by 6 global collaborators. Sample metadata almost always included a de-identified subject ID, COVID-19 status, age in years and sex. Where available, HLA class I and class II types were taken from metadata supplied by the sample provider and were not determined by assay-based typing. Beyond this particular receptor, the publication reports: The quantity of clinical and demographic metadata differed by source and by participant and was supplied without curation.

The immunoSEQ Assay, a bias-controlled multiplex PCR, was used to amplify TCRbeta CDR3 regions from genomic DNA. Processing in the source paper ran as follows. The number of nucleated cells in each sample was estimated by amplification of reference gene primers within the assay. Sequence reads were collapsed and filtered to measure the absolute abundance of every unique TCRbeta CDR3 rearrangement. For each sample, productive Simpson clonality was calculated by taking the square root of Simpson's diversity index across productive rearrangements. TCRdb holds this immuneACCESS table with in-frame rearrangements only. Some clones are missing; in checked studies, unresolved V genes explain under half, and the rest has no known cause. V and J calls and clone size are those listed in that table; D and trimming were worked out from the DNA. The table for this sample lists about 300,000 clones; 85% to 90% of them were counted only once. The top ten clones comprise over 3.5% of the sample.

Details on this clone: Which antigen it targets is not known. The sample holds no much larger clone one base away, and base qualities are not on file.

Participants in the prospective study were aged roughly 18 to 95 years, lived in 24 United States geographic areas, and enrolled through a virtual design. Cohort assignment in the prospective study relied on participant-reported clinical history from a screening survey and a study questionnaire. Recovered participants in ImmuneRACE Cohort 3 were defined by two consecutive negative NP/OP PCR tests, clearance by a healthcare professional, or resolution of symptoms. Each participant in the prospective study had whole blood, serum and a nasopharyngeal or oropharyngeal swab collected by mobile phlebotomists. Prospective study participants could optionally give additional blood draws and questionnaires over an approximately 2-month period. Blood samples from the prospective study were shipped frozen or at room temperature prior to DNA extraction. V loses 1 base, J loses 6 bases, and the germline ends lie 7 bases apart. The cysteine opens and the phenylalanine closes a CDR3 of 13 amino acids. The entry retains the CDR3 DNA only, 39 bases that are in frame from base 1. The germline V gene supplies CDR1 SGHRS and CDR2 YFSETQ.

Material for sequencing was PBMCs or T cells enriched from blood (not recorded which). The chain joins TRBV5-1 to TRBJ1-4, with no D gene named confidently. The source of this sequence is a man younger than 40 who had recovered from COVID-19. In nucleotides, the sequence is TGCGCCAGCAGCTTGAATCGAGATGAAAAACTGTTTTTT. This is translated as CASSLNRDEKLFF.